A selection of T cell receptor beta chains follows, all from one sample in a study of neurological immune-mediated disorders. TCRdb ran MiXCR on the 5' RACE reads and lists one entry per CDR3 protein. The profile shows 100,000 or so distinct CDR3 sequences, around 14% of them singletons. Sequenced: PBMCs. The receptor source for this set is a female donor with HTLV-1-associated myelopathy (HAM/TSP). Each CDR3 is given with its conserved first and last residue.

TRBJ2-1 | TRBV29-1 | CSVEGDLGGGGAQFF
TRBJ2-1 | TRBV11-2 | CASSLIQGAGEQFF
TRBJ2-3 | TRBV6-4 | CASSPSGESTDTQYF
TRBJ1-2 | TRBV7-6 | CASSGGTVYGYTF
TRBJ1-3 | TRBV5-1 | CASSLDLGGSGNTIYF
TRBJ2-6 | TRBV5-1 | CASSLEGVSSGANVLTF
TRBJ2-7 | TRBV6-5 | CASSYGRVGTYEQYF
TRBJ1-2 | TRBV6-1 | CASTEWAGLNYGYTF
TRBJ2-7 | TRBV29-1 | CSVAKTDSYEQYF
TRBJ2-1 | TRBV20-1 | CSAHSRGEYNEQFF
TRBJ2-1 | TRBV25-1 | CASSDLARDEQFF
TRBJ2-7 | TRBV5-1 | CASSLDGKAIGEQYF
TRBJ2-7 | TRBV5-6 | CASSLVRTGSYEQYF
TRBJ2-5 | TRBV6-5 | CASSYDIQETQYF
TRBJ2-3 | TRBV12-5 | CASGRGLSNFYTDTQYF
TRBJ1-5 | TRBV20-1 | CSAQGDSNQPQHF
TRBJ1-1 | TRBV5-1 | CASSLETGAFSGTEAFF
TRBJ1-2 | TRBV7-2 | CASSTRDRRDYGYTF
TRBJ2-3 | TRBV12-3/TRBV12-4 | CASSPAGGSTDTQYF
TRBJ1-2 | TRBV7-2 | CASSAWDYSTYGYTF
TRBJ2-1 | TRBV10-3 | CAIRRETGGLNNEQFF
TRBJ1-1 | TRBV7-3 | CASSLLGGTEAFF
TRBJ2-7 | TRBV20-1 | CSARLPGLAGGKTYEQYF
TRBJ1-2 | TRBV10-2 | CASGDNHYGYTF
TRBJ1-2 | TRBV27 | CASSWDRGSYGYTF
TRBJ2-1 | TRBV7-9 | CASSRRTGSINEQFF
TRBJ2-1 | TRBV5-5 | CASSFSGFGSYNEKFF
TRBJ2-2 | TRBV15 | CATSSRRVTAVTGELFF
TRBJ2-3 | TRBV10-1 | CASSELAGGPGSTDTQYF
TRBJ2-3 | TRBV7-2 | CASSPRLAGGHTDTQYF
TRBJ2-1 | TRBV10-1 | CASSGGGCKPPVCSYNEQFF
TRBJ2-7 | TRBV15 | CATSRLKMGRGGYEQYF
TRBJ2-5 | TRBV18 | CASSPAMAGTKGTQYF
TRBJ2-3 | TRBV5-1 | CASSLDPSSTDTQYF
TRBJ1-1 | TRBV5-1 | CASTPQGARTEAFF
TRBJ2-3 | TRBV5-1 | CASTSLATSTDTQYF
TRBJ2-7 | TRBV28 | CASSFGFGTVRYEQYF
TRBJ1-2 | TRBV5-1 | CASTFDSGTGTLYGYTF
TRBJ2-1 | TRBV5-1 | CASSLATSGGNNEQFF
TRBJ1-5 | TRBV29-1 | CSVGGRNQPQHF
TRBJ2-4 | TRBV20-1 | CSAQKRKLSVAKNIQYF
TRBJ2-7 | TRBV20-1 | CSATDKTYEQYF
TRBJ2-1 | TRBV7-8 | CASSLALGASKNEQFF
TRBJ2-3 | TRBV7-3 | CASSPLKGGVRADTQYF
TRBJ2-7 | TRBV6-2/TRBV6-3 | CASSHSSVAHEQYF
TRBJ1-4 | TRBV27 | CASSYLGAGRGEKLFF
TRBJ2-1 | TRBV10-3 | CAISQSGRGPPYNEQFF
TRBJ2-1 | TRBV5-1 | CASSPTSAYYNEQFF
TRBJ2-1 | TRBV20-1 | CSASRPSRRGDNEQFF
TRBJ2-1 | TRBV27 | CASSPEASGGRRKQFF
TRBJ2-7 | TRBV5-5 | CASSLGPNQAYEQYF
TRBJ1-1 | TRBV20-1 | CSAQDRYTVAFF